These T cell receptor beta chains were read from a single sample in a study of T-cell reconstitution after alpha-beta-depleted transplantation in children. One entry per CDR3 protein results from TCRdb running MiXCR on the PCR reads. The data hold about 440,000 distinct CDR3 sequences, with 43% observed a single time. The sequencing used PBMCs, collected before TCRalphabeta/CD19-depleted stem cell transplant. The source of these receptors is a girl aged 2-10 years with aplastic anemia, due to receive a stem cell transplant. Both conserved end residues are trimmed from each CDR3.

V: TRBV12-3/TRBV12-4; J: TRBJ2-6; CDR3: ASSWGSSSGANVLT
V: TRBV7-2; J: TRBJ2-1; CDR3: ASRAGEGAPAGNEQF
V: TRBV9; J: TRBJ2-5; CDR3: ASSNRETQY
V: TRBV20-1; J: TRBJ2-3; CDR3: SARVPGGTDTQY
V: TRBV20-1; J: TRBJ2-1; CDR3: SARVYASGNEQF
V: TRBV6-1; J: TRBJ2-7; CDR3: ASSPSGMSSYEQY
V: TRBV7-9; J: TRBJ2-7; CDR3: ASSGGGQIYEQY
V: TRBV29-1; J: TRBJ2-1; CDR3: SVGLAILNNEQF
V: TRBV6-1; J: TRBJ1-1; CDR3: ASSVDRENTEAF
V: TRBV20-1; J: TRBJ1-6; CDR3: SARDGQSNSPLH
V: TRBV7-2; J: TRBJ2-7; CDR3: ASSKQGGPAYEQY
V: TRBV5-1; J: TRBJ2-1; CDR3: ASSFDFGEQF
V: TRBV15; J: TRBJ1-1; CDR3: ATSRHREATEAF
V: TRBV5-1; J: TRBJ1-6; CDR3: ASSLEVYSPLH
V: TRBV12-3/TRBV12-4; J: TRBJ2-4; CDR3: ASSPGDRGQPIAKNIQY
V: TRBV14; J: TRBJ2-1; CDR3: ASSPTHWRDNEQF
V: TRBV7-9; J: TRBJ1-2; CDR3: ASSLSPTAAYGYT
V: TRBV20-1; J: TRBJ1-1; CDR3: SAIDRVNTEAF
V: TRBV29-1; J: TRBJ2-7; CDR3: SVYSGGNYEQY
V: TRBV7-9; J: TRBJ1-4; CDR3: ASSRGPSTTNEKLF